This T cell receptor beta chain emerged from a study of CD8 T cells in ankylosing spondylitis (dated by TCRdb to the late 2010s). For the study in its entirety: T cell receptor beta repertoires were profiled in healthy donors and ankylosing spondylitis patients so that disease-linked TCR variants could be found. In total, the full study cohort was made up of some 110 healthy donors and roughly 27 ankylosing spondylitis patients. Peripheral blood was sampled, and synovial fluid was also collected from ankylosing spondylitis patients.

Its CDR3 holds 17 amino acids, cysteine through phenylalanine. The sequence is cut down to CDR3 DNA, 51 bases in frame from base 1. Here V drops 2 bases and J drops 12 bases, and the junction holds 10 bases not matched to any gene. The germline V gene yields SGHTA for CDR1 and FQGNSA for CDR2. Ten or more counts support this clonotype. Its cognate antigen has yet to be identified. No much larger clone is present one base from it, and per-base qualities are unavailable. On the study overall, not on this receptor specifically: A TCR beta motif made up of seven or eight highly homologous amino acid variants appeared to be characteristic of blood from ankylosing spondylitis patients. The disease-linked clones were reported to be significantly enriched in matched synovial fluid samples from ankylosing spondylitis patients. Some of the motif variants had been reported before in the synovial fluid and blood of reactive arthritis patients, a finding that suggests common disease-initiation mechanisms. A CD8+ phenotype was shown by the disease-linked clones, which were found at relatively low frequencies in peripheral blood.

Instrument on record: Illumina HiSeq 2500. Quantitative 5'-RACE with molecular barcodes was the method used to prepare the TCR beta libraries. The paper's data handling went like this. A new computational method based on a probabilistic model of VDJ rearrangement was used to identify disease-linked TCR variants. In TCRdb, the public reads were trimmed at Q25 with fastp and aligned with MiXCR, with productive beta chains retained. Identical CDR3 proteins give one entry, which carries the most common genes and DNA. None of the V and J calls come from the authors' own analysis; TCRdb made them. The sample profile shows about 69,000 distinct CDR3 sequences; about 5.4% of them were found once. The biggest ten clones account for roughly 2.3% of the sample.

The sequence was obtained from a male donor with ankylosing spondylitis or in good health (not recorded which). The V and J genes are TRBV7-2 and TRBJ2-1; 16 of the junction bases match TRBD2. The sequencing sample was made of blood, either unsorted or a sorted T cell fraction (not recorded which). The CDR3 amino acid sequence is: CASSLYTGTSGGAGQFF. Read as DNA, the sequence is TGTGCCAGCAGCTTATATACCGGGACTAGCGGGGGGGCCGGGCAGTTCTTC.